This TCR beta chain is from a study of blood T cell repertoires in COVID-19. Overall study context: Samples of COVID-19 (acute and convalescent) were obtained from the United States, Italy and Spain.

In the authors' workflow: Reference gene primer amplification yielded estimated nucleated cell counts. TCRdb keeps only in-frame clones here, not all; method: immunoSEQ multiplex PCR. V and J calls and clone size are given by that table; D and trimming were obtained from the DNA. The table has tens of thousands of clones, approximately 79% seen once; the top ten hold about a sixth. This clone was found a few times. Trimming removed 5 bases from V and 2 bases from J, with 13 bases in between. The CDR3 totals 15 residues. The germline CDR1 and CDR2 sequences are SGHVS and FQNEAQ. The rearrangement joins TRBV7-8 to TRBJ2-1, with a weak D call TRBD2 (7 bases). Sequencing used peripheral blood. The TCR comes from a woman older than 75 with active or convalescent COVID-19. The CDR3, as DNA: TGTGCCAGCAGCCGAGGGGGGGGGCCCTACAATGAGCAGTTCTTC. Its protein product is CASSRGGGPYNEQFF.